A single T cell receptor beta chain is shown here with its context. No antigen is known for it. The CDR3 covers 13 residues. V was pared by 2 bases and J by 0 bases, with 4 bases between. CDR1 SGHDN and CDR2 FVKESK come from the germline V gene. The data derive from a study of T cells in localized non-small cell lung cancer. Study outcomes and limitations: Increased T cell density in blood showed an association with longer overall survival. Appearing in adjacent lung were a median approximately 57 of the top 100 tumor clones. Tumor trailed uninvolved adjacent lung in T cell clonality, which peaked there.

Clones were read by immunoSEQ multiplex PCR, and TCRdb kept only the in-frame ones, dropping some. The sample includes tens of thousands of clones, 70% to 90% of them seen just once. This sequence originates from a woman aged 40-75 years with stage I squamous cell lung carcinoma. V gene TRBV14 combines with J gene TRBJ1-1; D is uncertain. The material sequenced was peripheral blood, taken before any cancer treatment. The CDR3 DNA is TGTGCCAGCAGCCAATATCTGAACACTGAAGCTTTCTTT. This translates into CASSQYLNTEAFF.